The 23 T cell receptor beta chains in this list originate from one sample, sequenced in a study of vaccination effects on CD4 cells after COVID-19. Antigen specificity for these receptors is unknown. Data came from immunoSEQ multiplex PCR; TCRdb stores just in-frame clones and leaves some out. The sample consists of under 85,000 clones, around 74% of them appearing once. Antigen-specific CD4+ T cells expanded by the ViraFEST assay with viral peptide pools were then sequenced. It was after 10 days of culture that CD4+ T cells were isolated. Material: CD4+ T cells from PBMCs cultured with HCoV-229E spike peptides, obtained before COVID-19 vaccination. The receptor source for this set is a human donor who received a COVID-19 vaccine.

The chain employs TRBV7-2 and TRBJ1-3; D is uncertain. Germline CDR1 SGHTA, CDR2 FQGNSA. V was cut by 2 bases and J by 1 base, with 6 bases left in between. The CDR3 is made up of 14 amino acids. In DNA, the CDR3 is TGTGCCAGCAGCTTAACAGCGTCTGGAAACACCATATATTTT. This codes for CASSLTASGNTIYF.

CDR3 amino acids: CASSFEWGGDEKLFF. The CDR3 DNA reads as TGTGCCAGCTCATTCGAATGGGGAGGTGATGAAAAACTGTTTTTT. This chain joins TRBV18 and TRBJ1-4; D not resolved. The germline V gene encodes CDR1 KGHSH and CDR2 LQKENI. The CDR3 spans 15 residues. Deletions cut 5 bases from V and 6 bases from J, with 16 bases between.

The chain links TRBV18 to TRBJ2-5, with TRBD1 identical over 9 bases. CDR1 and CDR2 (germline): KGHSH, LQKENI. With V trimmed by 4 bases and J by 4 bases, 7 bases remained unmatched. The CDR3 has 15 amino acids. The CDR3 DNA follows: TGTGCCAGCTCACTCTTACAGGGGGCGACAGAGACCCAGTACTTC. Protein product: CASSLLQGATETQYF.

There are a few counts of this clone. The chain joins TRBV6-5 to TRBJ2-1, with 8 bases fitting TRBD1. The CDR3 is made up of 16 amino acids. With V trimmed by 2 bases and J by 0 bases, 3 bases remained unmatched. Germline loops: CDR1 MNHEY, CDR2 SVGAGI. In DNA, the CDR3 is TGTGCCAGCAGTTACAGGGACAGGATCTCCTACAATGAGCAGTTCTTC. Translation: CASSYRDRISYNEQFF.

The CDR3 nucleotides are TGTGCCAGCAGTTTGGCTAGCGGGGGGCAAGATACGCAGTATTTT. Translation gives CASSLASGGQDTQYF. The chain links TRBV28 to TRBJ2-3, with TRBD2 identical over 11 bases. Germline V gives CDR1 MDHEN, CDR2 SYDVKM. Unmatched junction bases numbered 4, after V lost 3 bases and J lost 5 bases. The CDR3 runs to 15 residues.

CDR3 residues: CSASKGAIAKNIQYF. The CDR3 coding sequence is TGCAGTGCTAGTAAAGGGGCGATAGCCAAAAACATTCAGTACTTC. The genes are TRBV20-1 and TRBJ2-4; perhaps TRBD1 as D (5 bases). The CDR3 consists of 15 residues. Germline lookup yields CDR1 DFQATT and CDR2 SNEGSKA (reference sequence). The germline V and J ends were trimmed by 3 bases and 0 bases, with 12 bases remaining between them.

The chain employs TRBV30 and TRBJ2-2, with unresolved D. Germline lookup yields CDR1 GTSNPN and CDR2 SVGIG (reference sequence). V lost 5 bases to trimming and J lost 7 bases, with 17 bases between them. The CDR3 covers 14 residues. The DNA for the CDR3 is TGTGCCTGGGGAGAGACGGAGTGGGGCGGGGAGCTGTTTTTT. Translated: CAWGETEWGGELFF. The whole variable domain, remainder taken from reference TRBV30 and TRBJ2-2, is SQTIHQWPATLVQPVGSPLSLECTVEGTSNPNLYWYRQAAGRGLQLLFYSVGIGQISSEVPQNLSASRPQDRQFILSSKKLLLSDSGFYLCAWGETEWGGELFFGEGSRLTVL.

The rearrangement uses TRBV2 and TRBJ2-3; D may be TRBD1 (6 bases). In germline, CDR1 is SNHLY, CDR2 FYNNEI. Trimming took off 7 bases at V and 0 bases at J, with 14 bases between the two ends. This CDR3 has 15 residues. CDR3 amino acids: CASTLQGASTDTQYF. The CDR3 nucleotides read TGTGCCAGCACCCTACAGGGTGCTAGCACAGATACGCAGTATTTT.

The genes are TRBV10-2 and TRBJ2-5, with D maybe TRBD1 (5 bases). This CDR3 is built from 18 residues. V was trimmed by 0 bases and J by 5 bases, leaving 22 bases between them. CDR1 is WSHSY and CDR2 is SAAADI in the germline V gene. CDR3: CASSESVFGSGYVETQYF. DNA for the CDR3: TGCGCCAGCAGTGAGTCCGTATTTGGGTCAGGGTACGTTGAGACCCAGTACTTC.

The rearrangement links TRBV18 to TRBJ2-5; TRBD1 or TRBD2 may be the D gene (5 bases each). This CDR3 comprises 13 residues. Germline V gives CDR1 KGHSH, CDR2 LQKENI. V was shortened by 6 bases and J by 0 bases, with 8 bases between the two germline ends. The CDR3 sequence: CASSGTDQETQYF. The CDR3 DNA reads TGTGCCAGCTCCGGGACCGACCAAGAGACCCAGTACTTC.

This chain links TRBV7-8 with TRBJ2-7; the D is unclear. This CDR3 contains 14 residues. Germline lookup yields CDR1 SGHVS and CDR2 FQNEAQ. V lost 1 base and J lost 2, with 9 bases in between. CDR3 loop: CASSLGGETYEQYV. The CDR3 DNA sequence: TGTGCCAGCAGCTTAGGAGGCGAGACCTACGAGCAGTACGTC.

This clone has a single count. The chain carries TRBV5-1 and TRBJ2-5, with 13 nucleotides matching TRBD2. Germline V gene lookup returns CDR1 SGHRS and CDR2 YFSETQ. With 3 bases clipped from V and 4 bases from J, the junction kept 6 bases outside the gene matches. The CDR3 has 16 amino acids. CDR3 bases: TGCGCCAGCAGCTGGGGACTAGCGGGGAACCCAGAGACCCAGTACTTC. This gives the protein CASSWGLAGNPETQYF.

V and J are TRBV27 and TRBJ2-1; possibly TRBD2 for D (6 bases). Trimming left V 7 bases short and J 10 bases short, with 17 bases between. CDR3 length: 13 amino acids. Germline assignment: CDR1 MNHEY and CDR2 SMNVEV (reference sequence). DNA for the CDR3: TGTGCCAGCACCCAGGGCGGGGAGATGGAGCAGTTCTTC. Protein product: CASTQGGEMEQFF.

The rearrangement joins TRBV5-4 to TRBJ1-4; 9 bases align to TRBD1. The germline V gene has CDR1 SGHNT and CDR2 YYREEE (reference sequence). The V gene end was trimmed by 6 bases and the J gene end by 7 bases; junction bases not matched to a gene: 10. The CDR3 length is 15 residues. This chain's CDR3 is CASNDRDRAGEKLFF. The CDR3 DNA is TGTGCCAGCAACGACCGGGACAGGGCGGGTGAAAAACTGTTTTTT.

V usage is TRBV9 and J usage is TRBJ2-5; a weak D match, TRBD2 (6 bases). The ends were cut back, 4 bases at V and 0 bases at J, with 19 bases in the middle. The CDR3 contains 17 residues. Germline V gives CDR1 SGDLS, CDR2 YYNGEE. The CDR3, as DNA: TGTGCCAGCAGCAGTGGGGGGACGGACACCAACCAAGAGACCCAGTACTTC. The encoded protein is CASSSGGTDTNQETQYF.

The J gene is TRBJ1-1, the V gene TRBV19; D call uncertain. Trimming removed 2 bases from V and 1 base from J, with 5 bases in between. The CDR3 covers 13 residues. CDR1 is LNHDA and CDR2 is SQIVND in the germline V gene (reference sequence). The chain's CDR3 is CASSIQRNTEAFF. CDR3 DNA sequence: TGTGCCAGTAGTATACAGCGGAACACTGAAGCTTTCTTT.

This clone occurred a few times. V gene TRBV6-2 or TRBV6-3 combines with J gene TRBJ1-2; D not certain. Deletions cut 1 base from V and 7 bases from J, with 7 bases between. The CDR3 runs to 12 residues. The germline V gene has CDR1 MNHEY and CDR2 SVGEGT. CDR3 amino acids: CASSYFGLGYTF. As DNA, the CDR3 is TGTGCCAGCAGTTACTTTGGGCTTGGCTACACCTTC.

In this sample, this clone turned up a few times. The gene calls are TRBV4-1 and TRBJ1-4, with 9 bases identical to TRBD1. Germline loops: CDR1 MGHRA, CDR2 YSYEKL. V shed 4 bases, J shed 3 bases, and the junction held 15 bases outside the gene matches. CDR3 length: 19 amino acids. CDR3 coding DNA: TGCGCCAGCAGCCGATTGCCGGGACAGGGATTTGACTCTAATGAAAAACTGTTTTTT. The encoded protein is CASSRLPGQGFDSNEKLFF.

The V and J genes are TRBV5-8 and TRBJ2-7; D gene unclear. The CDR3 totals 13 residues. CDR1 SGHTS and CDR2 YDEGEE come from the germline V gene. Trimming left V 5 bases short and J 2 bases short, with 11 bases between. The CDR3 nucleotides read TGTGCCAGCAGATCAAGAGCCCCCTACGAGCAGTACGTC. Residues: CASRSRAPYEQYV.

This chain connects TRBV11-2 to TRBJ2-5; 8 bases are a match to TRBD1. The CDR3 sequence is 14 residues long. The V gene's germline CDR1 is SGHAT and CDR2 FQNNGV. The V gene end was trimmed by 5 bases and the J gene end by 3 bases; junction bases not matched to a gene: 5. This CDR3 is CASSKRQGKETQYF. The CDR3 nucleotides are TGTGCCAGCAGCAAGAGACAGGGGAAAGAGACCCAGTACTTC. The full variable domain, with the rest looked up from reference TRBV11-2 and TRBJ2-5, is EAGVAQSPRYKIIEKRQSVAFWCNPISGHATLYWYQQILGQGPKLLIQFQNNGVVDDSQLPKDRFSAERLKGVDSTLKIQPAKLEDSAVYLCASSKRQGKETQYFGPGTRLLVL.

The V call is TRBV7-3, the J call TRBJ2-1, with D unclear. V lost 1 base to trimming and J lost 7 bases, with 14 bases between them. Germline V CDR1 and CDR2: SGHTA, FQGTGA. The CDR3 loop spans 15 amino acids. In DNA, the CDR3 is TGTGCCAGCAGCTTAAATCCCCGGGTAGGGAATGAGCAGTTCTTC. It encodes CASSLNPRVGNEQFF.

The sample holds one count of this clone. The rearrangement links TRBV2 to TRBJ1-3, with 9 bases identical to TRBD1. Germline assignment: CDR1 SNHLY and CDR2 FYNNEI. Trimming at V came to 5 bases and at J to 3 bases, leaving 8 bases not matched to a gene. The CDR3 length is 16 residues. CDR3 protein: CASSRTGGINGNTIYF. The CDR3, as DNA: TGTGCCAGCAGTAGAACAGGGGGCATAAATGGAAACACCATATATTTT.

The rearrangement uses TRBV11-2 and TRBJ2-5, with 8 bases matching TRBD2. This CDR3 comprises 14 residues. The junction had 5 bases not matched to a gene; V was cut back by 1 base and J by 7 bases. Germline V gene data show CDR1 as SGHAT and CDR2 as FQNNGV. The DNA for the CDR3 is TGTGCCAGCAGCTTAGCGGGACTAGTAGGGACCCAGTACTTC. Translated, it gives CASSLAGLVGTQYF.